One T cell receptor (beta chain) is described in this entry. This entry is derived from a study of T cell changes during pregnancy in multiple sclerosis. CDR3 length equals 14 residues. V lost 0 bases to trimming and J lost 7 bases, with 11 bases between them. Germline lookup yields CDR1 SGDLS and CDR2 YYNGEE. Profiling relied on immunoSEQ multiplex PCR, and the TCRdb table lists in-frame clones only, not all of them. The repertoire includes tens of thousands of clones, 90% of them detected once, and around 9.5% sits in the top ten. This sequence originates from a female donor in good health, enrolled as a control in a pregnancy study. The chain joins TRBV9 to TRBJ2-1; D perhaps matches TRBD1 (6 bases). The sample here was peripheral blood, taken after pregnancy. The DNA of the CDR3 is TGTGCCAGCAGCGTAGCGGCGCAGGGGAATGAGCAGTTCTTC. Amino acids: CASSVAAQGNEQFF.